This TCR beta chain emerged from a study of blood T cell repertoires in COVID-19. Repertoires were generated with immunoSEQ multiplex PCR, while TCRdb's copy carries only in-frame clones and drops some. The sample lists around 200,000 clones, about 82% occurring once. Recruits, aged roughly 18 to 100 years, lived in under 25 US areas. This clone appeared once. CDR3 length: 12 amino acids. V was pared by 3 bases and J by 8 bases, with 8 bases between. Per the germline V gene, CDR1 is MDHEN and CDR2 is SYDVKM. The receptor's source is a middle-aged man with acute COVID-19. The chain employs TRBV28 and TRBJ1-5, with D uncertain. Sequences were obtained from PBMCs or T cells enriched from blood (not recorded which). CDR3 DNA: TGTGCCAGCAGTTTCGTCCAGGAGCCCCAGCATTTT. It yields the protein CASSFVQEPQHF. The whole variable domain, remainder taken from reference TRBV28 and TRBJ1-5, is DVKVTQSSRYLVKRTGEKVFLECVQDMDHENMFWYRQDPGLGLRLIYFSYDVKMKEKGDIPEGYSVSREKKERFSLILESASTNQTSMYLCASSFVQEPQHFGDGTRLSIL.